This TCR beta chain was recovered during a study of cytomegalovirus exposure and HLA in healthy donors. CDR3 size: 13 residues. Germline V lookup: CDR1 MDHEN, CDR2 SYDVKM. V was shortened by 7 bases and J by 5 bases, with 11 bases between the two germline ends. This PCR relied on a set of 60 Vbeta primers and 13 Jbeta primers. Repertoires were generated with immunoSEQ multiplex PCR, while TCRdb's copy carries only in-frame clones and drops some. The table lists 65,000 to 95,000 clones. A word on this clone: The antigen remains unidentified.

Notes on the study in general: Of the V segments, some could not be distinguished, including TRBV6-2 and TRBV6-3, and were excluded.

This clonotype originated in a woman aged 55 to 70 in good health and CMV-seronegative. Specimen: PBMCs. This chain connects TRBV28 to TRBJ1-4, with D possibly being TRBD1 (6 bases). In DNA, the CDR3 is TGTGCCAGCATAAGACAGGAGAATGAAAAACTGTTTTTT. Residues: CASIRQENEKLFF. The complete variable domain, with remaining parts taken from reference TRBV28 and TRBJ1-4, reads DVKVTQSSRYLVKRTGEKVFLECVQDMDHENMFWYRQDPGLGLRLIYFSYDVKMKEKGDIPEGYSVSREKKERFSLILESASTNQTSMYLCASIRQENEKLFFGSGTQLSVL.